These T cell receptor beta chains were read from a single sample in a study of blood T cell repertoires in COVID-19. Method: immunoSEQ multiplex PCR; TCRdb's copy keeps in-frame clones and lacks some. The sample holds some 370,000 clones; nearly 90% are singletons and the top ten take roughly 6.8%. Sequencing input: peripheral blood. The receptor source for this set is a young man with active or convalescent COVID-19. CDR3s include the opening cysteine and the closing phenylalanine or tryptophan. The D gene is left open where the match is weak. A row's size may be missing; if present it is once, few, many or a size class.

CDR3nt: TGCAGCGTACGACGGGGAGGAGGGGACATTCAGTACTTC
CDR3aa: CSVRRGGGDIQYF
abundance: .
v_gene: TRBV29-1
d_gene: .
j_gene: TRBJ2-4

CDR3nt: TGTGCCAGCAGTTTTTTAGCGGGGGATGGGACCGGGGAGCTGTTTTTT
CDR3aa: CASSFLAGDGTGELFF
abundance: .
v_gene: TRBV28
d_gene: TRBD2
j_gene: TRBJ2-2

CDR3nt: TGTGCCAGCAGTCCTCCCCAGGGGAACACTGAAGCTTTCTTT
CDR3aa: CASSPPQGNTEAFF
abundance: .
v_gene: TRBV28
d_gene: .
j_gene: TRBJ1-1

CDR3nt: TGTGCCCGGACACCGGGACAGGGGGGAAACTATGGCTACACCTTC
CDR3aa: CARTPGQGGNYGYTF
abundance: .
v_gene: TRBV30
d_gene: TRBD1
j_gene: TRBJ1-2

CDR3nt: TGTGCCAGCAGCAAAAAAGGTGTTGCGGGGGGTAGGACAGATACGCAGTATTTT
CDR3aa: CASSKKGVAGGRTDTQYF
abundance: .
v_gene: TRBV7-9
d_gene: TRBD2
j_gene: TRBJ2-3

CDR3nt: TGTGCCAGCCGGGACAGTTACAATGAGCAGTTCTTC
CDR3aa: CASRDSYNEQFF
abundance: .
v_gene: TRBV19
d_gene: TRBD1
j_gene: TRBJ2-1

CDR3nt: TGCGCCAGCACCAGTGCTCCGCCGAACACCGGGGAGCTGTTTTTT
CDR3aa: CASTSAPPNTGELFF
abundance: .
v_gene: TRBV5-1
d_gene: .
j_gene: TRBJ2-2

CDR3nt: TGTGCCAGCAGTTACCTTACAGGGTTATACAACTATGGCTACACCTTC
CDR3aa: CASSYLTGLYNYGYTF
abundance: .
v_gene: TRBV6-5
d_gene: .
j_gene: TRBJ1-2

CDR3nt: TGTGCCAGCAAATCGGGACTTTTAGAGATGAACACTGAAGCTTTCTTT
CDR3aa: CASKSGLLEMNTEAFF
abundance: .
v_gene: TRBV2
d_gene: .
j_gene: TRBJ1-1

CDR3nt: TGTGCCAGCAGCTTAACTGGCGGGGGGAGGAATGAGCAGTTCTTC
CDR3aa: CASSLTGGGRNEQFF
abundance: .
v_gene: TRBV7-3
d_gene: TRBD2
j_gene: TRBJ2-1

CDR3nt: TGTGCCACCAGTGATCTACGACAGGGGGTGGGTGAGCAGTTCTTC
CDR3aa: CATSDLRQGVGEQFF
abundance: .
v_gene: TRBV24-1
d_gene: TRBD1
j_gene: TRBJ2-1

CDR3nt: TGCGCCAGCAGCTTGGGGCGAGGACAGGGGGACGGAGATACGCAGTATTTT
CDR3aa: CASSLGRGQGDGDTQYF
abundance: .
v_gene: TRBV5-1
d_gene: TRBD1
j_gene: TRBJ2-3

CDR3nt: TGTGCCACCAGTAAGGTTGCGACGGGAAACACTGAAGCTTTCTTT
CDR3aa: CATSKVATGNTEAFF
abundance: .
v_gene: TRBV15
d_gene: .
j_gene: TRBJ1-1

CDR3nt: TGTGCCAGTTCGATAAGGGGCGGGAATAATTCACCCCTCCACTTT
CDR3aa: CASSIRGGNNSPLHF
abundance: .
v_gene: TRBV19
d_gene: .
j_gene: TRBJ1-6

CDR3nt: TGTGCTAGTGGGGCGGACAGGATCTACAATGAGCAGTTCTTC
CDR3aa: CASGADRIYNEQFF
abundance: few
v_gene: TRBV12-5
d_gene: TRBD1
j_gene: TRBJ2-1

CDR3nt: TGTGCCAGTACCCGGGGTAGCAATCAGCCCCAGCATTTT
CDR3aa: CASTRGSNQPQHF
abundance: .
v_gene: TRBV6-5
d_gene: .
j_gene: TRBJ1-5

CDR3nt: TGTGCCAGCAGTGTGATTAGCTGGGAGCAGTACTTC
CDR3aa: CASSVISWEQYF
abundance: .
v_gene: TRBV2
d_gene: .
j_gene: TRBJ2-7

CDR3nt: TGTGCCAGCAGTCTCGGGGGGACAGGCTATGGCTACACCTTC
CDR3aa: CASSLGGTGYGYTF
abundance: .
v_gene: TRBV28
d_gene: TRBD1
j_gene: TRBJ1-2

CDR3nt: TGTGCCAGTGGACAGGGATGGGAAGCTTTCTTT
CDR3aa: CASGQGWEAFF
abundance: .
v_gene: TRBV27
d_gene: TRBD1
j_gene: TRBJ1-1

CDR3nt: TGTGCCAGCAGCGTAGCCGGTGCTGGAAACACCATATATTTT
CDR3aa: CASSVAGAGNTIYF
abundance: .
v_gene: TRBV9
d_gene: .
j_gene: TRBJ1-3

CDR3nt: TGTGCCAGCAGCCTGCCCCAGGGGACCCAGTACTTC
CDR3aa: CASSLPQGTQYF
abundance: .
v_gene: TRBV3-1/TRBV3-2
d_gene: .
j_gene: TRBJ2-5

CDR3nt: TGTGCCAGCAGTCCACAGGGGTTGTATGGCTACACCTTC
CDR3aa: CASSPQGLYGYTF
abundance: .
v_gene: TRBV6-5
d_gene: TRBD1
j_gene: TRBJ1-2

CDR3nt: TGTGCCAGCAGTGCGGCAGGGGTTGGCTACACCTTC
CDR3aa: CASSAAGVGYTF
abundance: few
v_gene: TRBV6-4
d_gene: .
j_gene: TRBJ1-2

CDR3nt: TGTGCCAGCAGGAAAGGGCTTATAGCAGGGCAGCCCCAGCATTTT
CDR3aa: CASRKGLIAGQPQHF
abundance: .
v_gene: TRBV2
d_gene: .
j_gene: TRBJ1-5

CDR3nt: TGTGCCAGCAGCTTCAACGGCGGGGGGAGCACAGATACGCAGTATTTT
CDR3aa: CASSFNGGGSTDTQYF
abundance: .
v_gene: TRBV7-3
d_gene: TRBD2
j_gene: TRBJ2-3

CDR3nt: TGCGCCAGCAGCCCTTCTGCAGGGAAGGAAAACACCATATATTTT
CDR3aa: CASSPSAGKENTIYF
abundance: .
v_gene: TRBV5-1
d_gene: .
j_gene: TRBJ1-3

CDR3nt: TGTGCCTGGGGTCAAATCTCCTACGAGCAGTACTTC
CDR3aa: CAWGQISYEQYF
abundance: .
v_gene: TRBV30
d_gene: .
j_gene: TRBJ2-7

CDR3nt: TGTGCCAGCAGCTATTATGGGAGACGGTACGAGCAGTACTTC
CDR3aa: CASSYYGRRYEQYF
abundance: .
v_gene: TRBV5-6
d_gene: .
j_gene: TRBJ2-7

CDR3nt: TGTGCCAGCAGCGTAGCCCCTTTGGAGACCCAGTACTTC
CDR3aa: CASSVAPLETQYF
abundance: once
v_gene: TRBV9
d_gene: .
j_gene: TRBJ2-5

CDR3nt: TGTGCCAGCAGTTACACCTATCTTAGCGGGGGGGCCCAAGGTAATACAGATACGCAGTATTTT
CDR3aa: CASSYTYLSGGAQGNTDTQYF
abundance: .
v_gene: TRBV6-2/TRBV6-3
d_gene: TRBD2
j_gene: TRBJ2-3

CDR3nt: TGTGCCAGCAGCTTAGTCTTTCCGGGACAGGGGGTGAACTTT
CDR3aa: CASSLVFPGQGVNF
abundance: once
v_gene: TRBV7-2
d_gene: TRBD1
j_gene: TRBJ1-3

CDR3nt: TGCAGCGTTGTCATCAGGGGAAACTATGGCTACACCTTC
CDR3aa: CSVVIRGNYGYTF
abundance: .
v_gene: TRBV29-1
d_gene: .
j_gene: TRBJ1-2

CDR3nt: TGTGCCAGCAGTGTAGTACAGGCCTACGAGCAGTACTTC
CDR3aa: CASSVVQAYEQYF
abundance: .
v_gene: TRBV2
d_gene: .
j_gene: TRBJ2-7

CDR3nt: TGTGCCAGCAGCCCACAGGGGACTGAAGCTTTCTTT
CDR3aa: CASSPQGTEAFF
abundance: .
v_gene: TRBV9
d_gene: TRBD1
j_gene: TRBJ1-1

CDR3nt: TGTGCCAGCAGTACTCGGTGGAGGGTAGCGGGGGGGCCGTCCTACAATGAGCAGTTCTTC
CDR3aa: CASSTRWRVAGGPSYNEQFF
abundance: .
v_gene: TRBV28
d_gene: TRBD2
j_gene: TRBJ2-1

CDR3nt: TGTGCCAGCAGTTTATCGGGGACAGCTGGAAACACCATATATTTT
CDR3aa: CASSLSGTAGNTIYF
abundance: .
v_gene: TRBV27
d_gene: TRBD1
j_gene: TRBJ1-3

CDR3nt: TGCGCCAGCAGTTTCGGGGGGCAGACTGAAGCTTTCTTT
CDR3aa: CASSFGGQTEAFF
abundance: .
v_gene: TRBV5-1
d_gene: .
j_gene: TRBJ1-1

CDR3nt: TGTGCCAGCAGTTACTCCCACGGCTCGGGTGAAAAACTGTTTTTT
CDR3aa: CASSYSHGSGEKLFF
abundance: .
v_gene: TRBV6-5
d_gene: .
j_gene: TRBJ1-4

CDR3nt: TGTGCCACCAGCAGGGGACTTAGCGGACCCTGGTACAATGAGCAGTTCTTC
CDR3aa: CATSRGLSGPWYNEQFF
abundance: .
v_gene: TRBV15
d_gene: .
j_gene: TRBJ2-1

CDR3nt: TGTGCCAGCAGGTTTACTAGCGGGATATCCAATGAGCAGTTCTTC
CDR3aa: CASRFTSGISNEQFF
abundance: .
v_gene: TRBV7-3
d_gene: TRBD2
j_gene: TRBJ2-1

CDR3nt: TGTGCCAGCAGTGAATGGGCTAGCGGGGGTTCATCAGATACGCAGTATTTT
CDR3aa: CASSEWASGGSSDTQYF
abundance: once
v_gene: TRBV25-1
d_gene: TRBD2
j_gene: TRBJ2-3

CDR3nt: TGTGCCAGCAGTTTAGTCCAGGGGGCCCACACCGGGGAGCTGTTTTTT
CDR3aa: CASSLVQGAHTGELFF
abundance: .
v_gene: TRBV28
d_gene: TRBD1
j_gene: TRBJ2-2

CDR3nt: TGTGCCAGCTCACCATCCCGGGACAGGGGCCAGGGAGGTGGAAAACTGTTTTTT
CDR3aa: CASSPSRDRGQGGGKLFF
abundance: .
v_gene: TRBV18
d_gene: TRBD1
j_gene: TRBJ1-4

CDR3nt: TGTGCCAGCAGCCCACGATTTGGACTAGCGGCCTACAATGAGCAGTTCTTC
CDR3aa: CASSPRFGLAAYNEQFF
abundance: .
v_gene: TRBV9
d_gene: TRBD2
j_gene: TRBJ2-1

CDR3nt: TGTGCCTGGAGCCGAGTAGATGAGCAGTTCTTC
CDR3aa: CAWSRVDEQFF
abundance: .
v_gene: TRBV30
d_gene: .
j_gene: TRBJ2-1

CDR3nt: TGCACCAGCAGCCAAGATAACAGGGTGGAGAAAATCTATAATTCACCCCTCCACTTT
CDR3aa: CTSSQDNRVEKIYNSPLHF
abundance: many
v_gene: TRBV1
d_gene: .
j_gene: TRBJ1-6